This T cell receptor beta chain derives from a study of blood T cell repertoires in COVID-19. At the level of the study: The study drew acute and convalescent COVID-19 samples from the United States, Italy and Spain. PBMCs, B-cell-depleted T cells, or T cells were the source of the cDNA or gDNA that made up the material.

V lost 1 base and J 4 bases, leaving 16 bases between the germline ends. Germline lookup yields CDR1 GTSNPN and CDR2 SVGIG (reference sequence). The CDR3 runs 15 residues. In the original analysis: The assay estimated nucleated cells by amplifying reference gene primers. This table comes from immunoSEQ multiplex PCR, and its TCRdb copy is limited to in-frame clones, with some not included. V and J calls and clone size are copied from that table; D and trimming were computed from the DNA. The repertoire holds 34,000 or so clones, with roughly 90% as singletons. This clone was seen only a few times. The sequencing sample was made of peripheral blood. This clonotype originated in a man in his forties or fifties with active or convalescent COVID-19. V usage is TRBV30 and J usage is TRBJ1-1; a weak D match, TRBD1 (5 bases). CDR3 sequence (DNA): TGTGCCTGGAGTGGAGCAAAAGGAGGGGTCACTGAAGCTTTCTTT. Residues: CAWSGAKGGVTEAFF. Filled out from reference TRBV30 and TRBJ1-1, the complete variable domain reads SQTIHQWPATLVQPVGSPLSLECTVEGTSNPNLYWYRQAAGRGLQLLFYSVGIGQISSEVPQNLSASRPQDRQFILSSKKLLLSDSGFYLCAWSGAKGGVTEAFFGQGTRLTVV.